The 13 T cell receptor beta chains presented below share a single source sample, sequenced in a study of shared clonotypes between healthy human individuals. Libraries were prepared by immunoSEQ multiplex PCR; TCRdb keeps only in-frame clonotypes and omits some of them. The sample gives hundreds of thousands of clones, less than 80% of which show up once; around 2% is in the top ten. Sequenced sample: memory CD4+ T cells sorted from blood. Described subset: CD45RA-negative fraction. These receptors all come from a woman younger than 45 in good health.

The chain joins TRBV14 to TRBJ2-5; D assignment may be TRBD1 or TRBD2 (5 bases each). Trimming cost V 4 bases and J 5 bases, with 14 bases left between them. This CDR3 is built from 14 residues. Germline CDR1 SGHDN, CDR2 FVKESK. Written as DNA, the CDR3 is TGTGCCAGCAGCCCGGGGACCCTGCGGGAGACCCAGTACTTC. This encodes CASSPGTLRETQYF.

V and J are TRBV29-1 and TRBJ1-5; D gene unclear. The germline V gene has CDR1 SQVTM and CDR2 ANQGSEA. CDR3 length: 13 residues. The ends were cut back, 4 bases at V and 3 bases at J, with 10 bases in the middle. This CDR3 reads CSVGGAHNQPQHF. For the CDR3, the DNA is TGCAGCGTTGGAGGAGCACACAATCAGCCCCAGCATTTT.

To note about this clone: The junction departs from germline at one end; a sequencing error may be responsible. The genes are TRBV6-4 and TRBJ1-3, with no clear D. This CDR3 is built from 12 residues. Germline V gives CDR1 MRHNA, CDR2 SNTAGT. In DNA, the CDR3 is TGTGCCAGCAGTCAGCCTGGGAACACCATATATTTT. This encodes CASSQPGNTIYF.

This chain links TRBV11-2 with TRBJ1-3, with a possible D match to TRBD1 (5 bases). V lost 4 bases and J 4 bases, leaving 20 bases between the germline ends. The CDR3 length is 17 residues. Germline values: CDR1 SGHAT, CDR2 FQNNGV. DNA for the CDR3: TGTGCCAGCAGCTCGGGACCTAAAGCAGTCGCAGGAAACACCATATATTTT. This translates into CASSSGPKAVAGNTIYF.

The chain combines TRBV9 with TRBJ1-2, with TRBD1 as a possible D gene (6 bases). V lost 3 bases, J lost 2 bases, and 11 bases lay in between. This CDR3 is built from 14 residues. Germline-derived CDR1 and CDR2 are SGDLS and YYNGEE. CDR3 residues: CASSGPTGNYGYTF. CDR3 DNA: TGTGCCAGCAGCGGCCCTACAGGGAACTATGGCTACACCTTC.

The CDR3 loop is CASSYRDGEKLFF. Here the CDR3 DNA reads TGCGCCAGCAGCTACAGGGATGGTGAAAAACTGTTTTTT. The rearrangement joins TRBV5-1 to TRBJ1-4, with D tentatively TRBD1 (6 bases). Germline CDR1 and CDR2: SGHRS and YFSETQ. Trimming left V 3 bases short and J 7 bases short, with 10 bases between. The length of the CDR3 is 13 residues.

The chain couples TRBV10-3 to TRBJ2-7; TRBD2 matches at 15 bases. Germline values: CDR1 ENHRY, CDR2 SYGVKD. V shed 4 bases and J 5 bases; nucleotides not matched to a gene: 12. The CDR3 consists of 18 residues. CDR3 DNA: TGTGCCATCAGTGGGGCGGTGGGACTAGCGGGAGGTCGCCACGAGCAGTACTTC. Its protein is CAISGAVGLAGGRHEQYF.

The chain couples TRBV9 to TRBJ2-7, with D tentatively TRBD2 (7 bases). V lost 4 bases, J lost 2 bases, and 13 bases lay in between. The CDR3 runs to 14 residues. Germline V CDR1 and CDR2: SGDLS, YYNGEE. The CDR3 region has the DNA TGTGCCAGCAGCCCCGACGGGGGGCCCTACGAGCAGTACTTC. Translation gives CASSPDGGPYEQYF.

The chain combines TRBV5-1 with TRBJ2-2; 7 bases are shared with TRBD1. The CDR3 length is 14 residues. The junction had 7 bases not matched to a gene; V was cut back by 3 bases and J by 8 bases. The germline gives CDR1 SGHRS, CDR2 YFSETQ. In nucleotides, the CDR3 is TGCGCCAGCAGCTCGGGGACAGTAGGAGGGGAGCTGTTTTTT. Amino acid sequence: CASSSGTVGGELFF.

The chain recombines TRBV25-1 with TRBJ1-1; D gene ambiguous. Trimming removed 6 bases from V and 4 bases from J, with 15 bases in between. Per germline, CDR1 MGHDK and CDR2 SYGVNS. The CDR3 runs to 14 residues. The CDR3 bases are TGTGCCAGCAGCGGAATTGGGGTTGGCACTGAAGCTTTCTTT. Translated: CASSGIGVGTEAFF.

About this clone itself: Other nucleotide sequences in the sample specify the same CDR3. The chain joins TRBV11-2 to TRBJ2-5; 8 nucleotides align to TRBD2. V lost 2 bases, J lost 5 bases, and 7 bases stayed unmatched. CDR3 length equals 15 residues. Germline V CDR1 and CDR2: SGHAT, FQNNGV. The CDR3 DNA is TGTGCCAGCAGCTTAAGAGTAGCGGGGCGGGAGACCCAGTACTTC. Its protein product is CASSLRVAGRETQYF.

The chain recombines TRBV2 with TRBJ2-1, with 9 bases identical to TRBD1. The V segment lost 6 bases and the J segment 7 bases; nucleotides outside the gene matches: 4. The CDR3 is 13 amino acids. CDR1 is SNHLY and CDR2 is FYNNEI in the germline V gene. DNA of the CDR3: TGTGCCAGCAGCCACGGACAGGGGAATGAGCAGTTCTTC. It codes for CASSHGQGNEQFF.

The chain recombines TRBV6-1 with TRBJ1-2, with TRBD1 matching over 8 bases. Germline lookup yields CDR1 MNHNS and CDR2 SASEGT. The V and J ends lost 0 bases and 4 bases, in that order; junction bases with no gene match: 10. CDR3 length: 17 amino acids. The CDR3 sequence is CASSEAVWDRKIYGYTF. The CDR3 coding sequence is TGTGCCAGCAGTGAAGCGGTGTGGGACAGGAAAATCTATGGCTACACCTTC.